This T cell receptor beta chain emerged from a study of blood T cell repertoires in COVID-19. Looking at the study overall: COVID-19 samples collected from the United States, Italy and Spain covered acute and convalescent phases. PBMCs, B-cell-depleted T cells, or T cells provided the cDNA or gDNA that made up the material.

Germline CDR1 and CDR2: MNHEY and SVGAGI. The CDR3 is made up of 13 amino acids. The V and J ends lost 7 bases and 4 bases, in that order; junction bases with no gene match: 3. In the original processing: Estimation of nucleated cell counts was performed using reference gene primer amplification. Sequenced by immunoSEQ multiplex PCR; TCRdb stores in-frame clones only, minus some. V and J calls plus clone size are reproduced from that table; the DNA served to infer D and trimming. The sample carries 27,000 or so clones, approximately 83% recorded once. The material sequenced was peripheral blood. The clonotype comes from a man in his 70s with acute or convalescent COVID-19. This sequence joins TRBV6-5 and TRBJ1-1; 10 bases fit TRBD1. CDR3 loop: CASTRTGGTEAFF. CDR3 bases: TGTGCCAGCACCAGGACAGGGGGCACTGAAGCTTTCTTT.